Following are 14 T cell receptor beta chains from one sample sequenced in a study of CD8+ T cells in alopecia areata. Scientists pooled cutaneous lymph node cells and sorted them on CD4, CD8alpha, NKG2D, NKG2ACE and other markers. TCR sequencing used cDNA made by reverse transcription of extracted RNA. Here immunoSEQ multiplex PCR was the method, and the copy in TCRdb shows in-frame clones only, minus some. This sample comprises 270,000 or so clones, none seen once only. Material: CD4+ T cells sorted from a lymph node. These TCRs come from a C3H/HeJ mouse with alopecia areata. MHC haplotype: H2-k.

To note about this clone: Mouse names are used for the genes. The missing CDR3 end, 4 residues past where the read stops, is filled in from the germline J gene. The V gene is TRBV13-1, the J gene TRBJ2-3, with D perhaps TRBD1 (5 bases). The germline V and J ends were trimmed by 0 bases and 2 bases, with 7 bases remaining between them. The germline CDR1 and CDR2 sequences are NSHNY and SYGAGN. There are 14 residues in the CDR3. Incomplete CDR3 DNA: TGTGCCAGCAGTGATGCAGGGAATGCAGAA. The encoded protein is CASSDAGNAE. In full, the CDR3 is CASSDAGNAETLYF.

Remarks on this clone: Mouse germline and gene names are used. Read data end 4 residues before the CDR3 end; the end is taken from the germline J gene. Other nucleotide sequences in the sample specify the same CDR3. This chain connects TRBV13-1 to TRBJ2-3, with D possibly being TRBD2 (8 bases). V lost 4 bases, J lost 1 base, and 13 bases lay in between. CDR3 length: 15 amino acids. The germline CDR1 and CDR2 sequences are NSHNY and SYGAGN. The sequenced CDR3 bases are TGTGCCAGCAGTCCAGGGGGGGCGGGTGCAGAA. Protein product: CASSPGGAGAE. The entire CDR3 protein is CASSPGGAGAETLYF.

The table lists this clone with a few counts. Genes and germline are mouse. CDR3 sequence reads: CASSDQGTNTEVFF. The sequenced part of the CDR3 DNA is TGTGCCAGCAGTGATCAGGGAACAAACACA. This rearrangement joins TRBV13-1 to TRBJ1-1; D is possibly TRBD1 (5 bases). The sequence runs out 4 residues before the end of the CDR3; the remainder is reconstructed from the germline J gene. Germline V gene lookup returns CDR1 NSHNY and CDR2 SYGAGN. The CDR3 has 14 residues. The ends were cut back, 1 base at V and 0 bases at J, with 7 bases in the middle.

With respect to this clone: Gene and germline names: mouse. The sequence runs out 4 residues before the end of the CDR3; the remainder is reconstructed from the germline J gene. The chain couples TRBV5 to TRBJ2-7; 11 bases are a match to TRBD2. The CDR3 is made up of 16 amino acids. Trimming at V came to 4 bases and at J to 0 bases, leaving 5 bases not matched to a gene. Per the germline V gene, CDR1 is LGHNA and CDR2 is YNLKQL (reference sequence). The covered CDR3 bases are TGTGCCAGCAGCCCTCCGGGACTGGGGGACTCCTAT. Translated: CASSPPGLGDSY. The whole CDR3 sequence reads CASSPPGLGDSYEQYF.

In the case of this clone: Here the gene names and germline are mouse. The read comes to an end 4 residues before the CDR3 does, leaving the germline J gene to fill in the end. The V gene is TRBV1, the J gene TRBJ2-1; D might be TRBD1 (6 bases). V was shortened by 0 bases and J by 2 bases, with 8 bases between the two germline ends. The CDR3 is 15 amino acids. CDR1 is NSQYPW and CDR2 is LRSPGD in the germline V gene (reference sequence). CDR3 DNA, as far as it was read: TGCACCTGCAGTGCAGATAGACAGGACTATGCT. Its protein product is CTCSADRQDYA. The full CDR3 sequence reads CTCSADRQDYAEQFF.

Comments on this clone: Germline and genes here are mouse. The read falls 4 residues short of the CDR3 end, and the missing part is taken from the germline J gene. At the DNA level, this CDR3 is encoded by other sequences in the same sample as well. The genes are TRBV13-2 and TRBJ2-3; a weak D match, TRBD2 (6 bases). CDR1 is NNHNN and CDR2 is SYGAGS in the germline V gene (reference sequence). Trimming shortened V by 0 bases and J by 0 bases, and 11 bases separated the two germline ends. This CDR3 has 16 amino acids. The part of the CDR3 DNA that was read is TGTGCCAGCGGTGATGCCGGGGGGTCTAGTGCAGAA. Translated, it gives CASGDAGGSSAE. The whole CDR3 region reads CASGDAGGSSAETLYF.

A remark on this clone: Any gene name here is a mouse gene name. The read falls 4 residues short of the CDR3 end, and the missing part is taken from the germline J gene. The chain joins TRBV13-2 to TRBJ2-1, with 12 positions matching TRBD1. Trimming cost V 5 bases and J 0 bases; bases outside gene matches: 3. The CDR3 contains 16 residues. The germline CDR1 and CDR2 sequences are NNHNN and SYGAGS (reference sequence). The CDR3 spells CASGPGQGANYAEQFF. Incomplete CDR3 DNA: TGTGCCAGCGGACCGGGACAGGGGGCTAACTATGCT.

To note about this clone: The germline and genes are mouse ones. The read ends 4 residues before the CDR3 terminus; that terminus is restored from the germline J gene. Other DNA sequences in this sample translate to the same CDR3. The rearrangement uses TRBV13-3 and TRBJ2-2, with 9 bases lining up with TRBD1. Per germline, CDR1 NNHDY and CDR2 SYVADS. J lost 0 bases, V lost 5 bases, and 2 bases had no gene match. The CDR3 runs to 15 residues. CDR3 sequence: CASSRDRANTGQLYF. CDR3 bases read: TGTGCCAGCAGCCGGGACAGGGCAAACACCGGG.

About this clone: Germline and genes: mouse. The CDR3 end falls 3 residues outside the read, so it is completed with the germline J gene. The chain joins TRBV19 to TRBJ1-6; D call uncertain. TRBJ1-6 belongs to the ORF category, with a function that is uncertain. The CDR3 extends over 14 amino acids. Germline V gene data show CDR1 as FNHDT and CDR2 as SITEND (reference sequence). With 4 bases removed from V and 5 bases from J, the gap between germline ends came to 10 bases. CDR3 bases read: TGTGCCAGCAGTCTCAGACAAAATAATTCGCCC. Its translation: CASSLRQNNSP. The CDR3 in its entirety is CASSLRQNNSPLYF.

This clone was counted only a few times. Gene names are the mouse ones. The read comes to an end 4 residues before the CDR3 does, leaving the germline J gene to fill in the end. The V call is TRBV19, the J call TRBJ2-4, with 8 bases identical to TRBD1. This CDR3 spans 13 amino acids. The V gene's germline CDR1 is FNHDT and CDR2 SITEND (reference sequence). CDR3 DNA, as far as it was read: TGTGCCAGCAGTCCACAGGGGGAAAAC. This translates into CASSPQGEN. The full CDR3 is CASSPQGENTLYF. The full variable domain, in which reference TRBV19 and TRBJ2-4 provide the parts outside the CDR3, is GGIITQTPKFLIGQEGQKLTLKCQQNFNHDTMYWYRQDSGKGLRLIYYSITENDLQKGDLSEGYDASREKKSSFSLTVTSAQKNEMAVFLCASSPQGENTLYFGAGTRLSVL.

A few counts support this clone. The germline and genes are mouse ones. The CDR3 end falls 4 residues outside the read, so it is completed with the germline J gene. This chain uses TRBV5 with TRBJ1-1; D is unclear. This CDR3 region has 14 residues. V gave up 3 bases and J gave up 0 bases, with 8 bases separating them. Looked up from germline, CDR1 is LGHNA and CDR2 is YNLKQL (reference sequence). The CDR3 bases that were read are TGTGCCAGCAGCCACTACAGTGCAAACACA. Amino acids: CASSHYSANT. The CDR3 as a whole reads CASSHYSANTEVFF.

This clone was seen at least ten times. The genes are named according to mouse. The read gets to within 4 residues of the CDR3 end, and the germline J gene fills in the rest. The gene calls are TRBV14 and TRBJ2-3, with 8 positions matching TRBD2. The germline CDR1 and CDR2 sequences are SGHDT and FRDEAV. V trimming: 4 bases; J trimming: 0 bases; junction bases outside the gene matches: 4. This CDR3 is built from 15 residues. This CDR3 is CASSRLGTSAETLYF. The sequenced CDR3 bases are TGTGCCAGCAGTCGACTGGGGACTAGTGCAGAA.

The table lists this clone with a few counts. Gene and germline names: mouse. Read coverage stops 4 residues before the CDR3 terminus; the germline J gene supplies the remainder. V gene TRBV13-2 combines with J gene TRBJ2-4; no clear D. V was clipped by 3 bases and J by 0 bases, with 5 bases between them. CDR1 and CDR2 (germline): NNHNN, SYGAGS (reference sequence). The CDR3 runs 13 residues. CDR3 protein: CASGAGSQNTLYF. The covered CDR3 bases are TGTGCCAGCGGTGCAGGTAGTCAAAAC.

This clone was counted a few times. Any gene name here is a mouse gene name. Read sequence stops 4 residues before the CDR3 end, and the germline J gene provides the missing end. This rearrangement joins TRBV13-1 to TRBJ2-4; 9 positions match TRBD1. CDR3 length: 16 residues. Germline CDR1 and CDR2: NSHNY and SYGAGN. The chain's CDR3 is CASSDASGTGRNTLYF. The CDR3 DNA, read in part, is TGTGCCAGCAGTGATGCATCAGGGACAGGGAGGAAC.